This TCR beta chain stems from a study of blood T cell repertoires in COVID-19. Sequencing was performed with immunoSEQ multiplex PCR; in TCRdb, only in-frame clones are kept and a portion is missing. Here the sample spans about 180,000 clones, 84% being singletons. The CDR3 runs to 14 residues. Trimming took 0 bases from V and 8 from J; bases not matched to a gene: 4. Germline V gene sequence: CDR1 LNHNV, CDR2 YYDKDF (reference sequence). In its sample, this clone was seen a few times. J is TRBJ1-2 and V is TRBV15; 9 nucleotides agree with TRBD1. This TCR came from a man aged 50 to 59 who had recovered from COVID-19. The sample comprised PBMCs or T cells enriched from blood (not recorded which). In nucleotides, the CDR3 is TGTGCCACCAGCAGAGAAGGGACAGGGTACGGCTACACCTTC. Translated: CATSREGTGYGYTF.